Listed below are T cell receptor beta chains from one sample, sequenced in a study of blood T cell repertoires in COVID-19. Only in-frame clones appear in the TCRdb table, and some are missing; sequencing was by immunoSEQ multiplex PCR. The sample contains some 270,000 clones, around 84% of which appear only once. Sequenced sample: peripheral blood. The source is a woman aged 35 to 49 who had recovered from COVID-19. The CDR3 runs from the conserved cysteine through the conserved F or W. The order of the fields is D gene, clone size, J gene, V gene, CDR3 protein, CDR3 DNA. A D gene is named only where the DNA matches it firmly. Only part of the rows carry a size: once, few, many, or a class if the clone is expanded.

D gene: NA
clone size: NA
J gene: TRBJ2-5
V gene: TRBV5-4
CDR3 protein: CASSPGQLTSQETQYF
CDR3 DNA: TGTGCCAGCAGCCCCGGACAGCTGACAAGCCAAGAGACCCAGTACTTC

D gene: TRBD1
clone size: NA
J gene: TRBJ2-3
V gene: TRBV6-6
CDR3 protein: CASSSRDSRDLFTQYF
CDR3 DNA: TGTGCCAGCAGTTCCCGGGACAGCCGAGACCTTTTTACGCAGTATTTT

D gene: TRBD2
clone size: NA
J gene: TRBJ2-2
V gene: TRBV19
CDR3 protein: CASSTGLAVNTGELFF
CDR3 DNA: TGTGCCAGTAGTACAGGACTAGCGGTTAACACCGGGGAGCTGTTTTTT

D gene: NA
clone size: NA
J gene: TRBJ1-2
V gene: TRBV28
CDR3 protein: CASSTHPSMGGAGGYGYTF
CDR3 DNA: TGTGCCAGCAGTACCCACCCCTCCATGGGGGGCGCGGGGGGCTATGGCTACACCTTC

D gene: NA
clone size: NA
J gene: TRBJ1-1
V gene: TRBV11-2
CDR3 protein: CASSLSRAITEAFF
CDR3 DNA: TGTGCCAGCAGTCTCTCACGAGCGATCACTGAAGCTTTCTTT

D gene: NA
clone size: NA
J gene: TRBJ2-5
V gene: TRBV5-1
CDR3 protein: CASSFRDTQETQYF
CDR3 DNA: TGCGCCAGCAGCTTCCGGGACACTCAAGAGACCCAGTACTTC

D gene: TRBD2
clone size: NA
J gene: TRBJ2-1
V gene: TRBV5-1
CDR3 protein: CASSLDGGATLWGNEQFF
CDR3 DNA: TGCGCCAGCAGCTTGGACGGGGGGGCCACCCTCTGGGGCAATGAGCAGTTCTTC

D gene: TRBD1
clone size: NA
J gene: TRBJ1-2
V gene: TRBV27
CDR3 protein: CASSSATGAYGYTF
CDR3 DNA: TGTGCCAGCAGTTCGGCGACAGGGGCTTATGGCTACACCTTC

D gene: NA
clone size: NA
J gene: TRBJ2-1
V gene: TRBV24-1
CDR3 protein: CATSDRKLAGEQFF
CDR3 DNA: TGTGCCACCAGTGACAGGAAACTAGCCGGGGAGCAGTTCTTC

D gene: NA
clone size: NA
J gene: TRBJ1-4
V gene: TRBV6-5
CDR3 protein: CASNRAGVGNEKLFF
CDR3 DNA: TGTGCCAGCAATCGTGCCGGGGTCGGGAACGAAAAACTGTTTTTT

D gene: NA
clone size: NA
J gene: TRBJ2-1
V gene: TRBV28
CDR3 protein: CASTPEGQGYNEQFF
CDR3 DNA: TGTGCCAGCACCCCGGAGGGGCAGGGTTACAATGAGCAGTTCTTC

D gene: TRBD1
clone size: NA
J gene: TRBJ2-7
V gene: TRBV5-1
CDR3 protein: CASSPTGGSYEQYF
CDR3 DNA: TGCGCCAGCAGCCCAACAGGGGGGTCCTACGAGCAGTACTTC

D gene: TRBD1
clone size: NA
J gene: TRBJ2-1
V gene: TRBV5-1
CDR3 protein: CASNPGTGISWENNEQFF
CDR3 DNA: TGCGCCAGCAACCCCGGGACAGGGATATCCTGGGAAAACAATGAGCAGTTCTTC

D gene: TRBD2
clone size: NA
J gene: TRBJ2-1
V gene: TRBV5-4
CDR3 protein: CASSLSKRGYNEQFF
CDR3 DNA: TGTGCCAGCAGCTTGTCTAAGCGGGGCTACAATGAGCAGTTCTTC

D gene: TRBD2
clone size: NA
J gene: TRBJ2-1
V gene: TRBV28
CDR3 protein: CASSGTTYNEQFF
CDR3 DNA: TGTGCCAGCAGTGGGACTACCTACAATGAGCAGTTCTTC

D gene: TRBD1
clone size: NA
J gene: TRBJ2-2
V gene: TRBV3-1/TRBV3-2
CDR3 protein: CASSQDGQGAGELFF
CDR3 DNA: TGTGCCAGCAGCCAAGACGGACAGGGGGCCGGGGAGCTGTTTTTT

D gene: NA
clone size: NA
J gene: TRBJ2-1
V gene: TRBV6-1
CDR3 protein: CASSERGGGVSSYNEQFF
CDR3 DNA: TGTGCCAGCAGTGAACGCGGCGGCGGGGTAAGCTCCTACAATGAGCAGTTCTTC

D gene: TRBD1
clone size: NA
J gene: TRBJ1-2
V gene: TRBV11-2
CDR3 protein: CASSSPAGTGLNYGYTF
CDR3 DNA: TGTGCCAGCAGCTCACCGGCCGGGACAGGGCTTAACTATGGCTACACCTTC

D gene: TRBD1
clone size: NA
J gene: TRBJ1-2
V gene: TRBV13
CDR3 protein: CASSLTGVESGYTF
CDR3 DNA: TGTGCCAGCAGCTTAACAGGGGTGGAGAGTGGCTACACCTTC

D gene: TRBD1
clone size: NA
J gene: TRBJ2-5
V gene: TRBV5-1
CDR3 protein: CASSLDSGGSETQYF
CDR3 DNA: TGCGCCAGCAGCTTGGATTCAGGGGGCTCAGAGACCCAGTACTTC

D gene: NA
clone size: few
J gene: TRBJ2-7
V gene: TRBV6-5
CDR3 protein: CASTPGRSYEQYF
CDR3 DNA: TGTGCCAGCACCCCAGGTCGGTCCTACGAGCAGTACTTC

D gene: NA
clone size: once
J gene: TRBJ1-1
V gene: TRBV5-1
CDR3 protein: CASSSLTAGAEAFF
CDR3 DNA: TGCGCCAGCAGCTCACTAACGGCCGGGGCTGAAGCTTTCTTT

D gene: TRBD1
clone size: once
J gene: TRBJ1-4
V gene: TRBV4-1
CDR3 protein: CASRAGRGDEKLFF
CDR3 DNA: TGCGCCAGCAGGGCTGGCAGGGGGGACGAAAAACTGTTTTTT

D gene: NA
clone size: NA
J gene: TRBJ2-7
V gene: TRBV27
CDR3 protein: CASSLVRHHEQYF
CDR3 DNA: TGTGCCAGCAGTTTAGTGCGGCACCACGAGCAGTACTTC

D gene: TRBD2
clone size: NA
J gene: TRBJ2-5
V gene: TRBV6-2/TRBV6-3
CDR3 protein: CASSRPTSGKETQYF
CDR3 DNA: TGTGCCAGCAGCCGACCGACTAGCGGCAAGGAGACCCAGTACTTC

D gene: TRBD1
clone size: NA
J gene: TRBJ1-1
V gene: TRBV3-1/TRBV3-2
CDR3 protein: CASSQTGGGLEAFF
CDR3 DNA: TGTGCCAGCAGCCAAACAGGGGGCGGTTTGGAAGCTTTCTTT

D gene: NA
clone size: NA
J gene: TRBJ2-2
V gene: TRBV27
CDR3 protein: CASSLRGGELFF
CDR3 DNA: TGTGCCAGCAGTTTACGCGGCGGGGAGCTGTTTTTT

D gene: TRBD2
clone size: NA
J gene: TRBJ2-7
V gene: TRBV19
CDR3 protein: CASSRSWAGDYEQYF
CDR3 DNA: TGTGCCAGTAGTCGGAGTTGGGCGGGGGACTACGAGCAGTACTTC

D gene: TRBD1
clone size: NA
J gene: TRBJ1-1
V gene: TRBV7-3
CDR3 protein: CASSLHEGATEAFF
CDR3 DNA: TGTGCCAGCAGCTTACATGAGGGGGCCACTGAAGCTTTCTTT

D gene: NA
clone size: NA
J gene: TRBJ2-7
V gene: TRBV5-6
CDR3 protein: CASSLAYEQYF
CDR3 DNA: TGTGCCAGCAGCTTAGCGTACGAGCAGTACTTC

D gene: TRBD1
clone size: NA
J gene: TRBJ1-6
V gene: TRBV5-4
CDR3 protein: CASSEGQGFKGGSPLHF
CDR3 DNA: TGTGCCAGCAGCGAGGGACAGGGTTTTAAAGGGGGTTCACCCCTCCACTTT

D gene: NA
clone size: NA
J gene: TRBJ1-5
V gene: TRBV11-2
CDR3 protein: CASSLGRSNQPQHF
CDR3 DNA: TGTGCCAGCAGTCTAGGGAGGAGCAATCAGCCCCAGCATTTT

D gene: NA
clone size: NA
J gene: TRBJ1-5
V gene: TRBV28
CDR3 protein: CASSLLPNSNQPQHF
CDR3 DNA: TGTGCCAGCAGTTTGCTTCCTAATAGCAATCAGCCCCAGCATTTT

D gene: NA
clone size: once
J gene: TRBJ1-2
V gene: TRBV9
CDR3 protein: CASSVQGIGYGYTF
CDR3 DNA: TGTGCCAGCAGCGTACAGGGTATTGGATATGGCTACACCTTC

D gene: NA
clone size: NA
J gene: TRBJ1-6
V gene: TRBV30
CDR3 protein: CACAPTPLALHF
CDR3 DNA: TGTGCCTGTGCTCCGACACCCTTAGCCCTCCACTTT

D gene: NA
clone size: few
J gene: TRBJ1-2
V gene: TRBV25-1
CDR3 protein: CASSEYQDYGYTF
CDR3 DNA: TGTGCCAGCAGTGAATACCAGGACTATGGCTACACCTTC

D gene: NA
clone size: NA
J gene: TRBJ1-6
V gene: TRBV6-5
CDR3 protein: CASRGLINSPLHF
CDR3 DNA: TGTGCCAGCAGGGGACTGATTAATTCACCCCTCCACTTT

D gene: TRBD1
clone size: NA
J gene: TRBJ1-6
V gene: TRBV30
CDR3 protein: CAGSQQGVVSPLHF
CDR3 DNA: TGTGCAGGATCTCAACAGGGGGTTGTTTCACCCCTCCACTTT

D gene: NA
clone size: NA
J gene: TRBJ2-5
V gene: TRBV15
CDR3 protein: CATSRAVAGPETQYF
CDR3 DNA: TGTGCCACCAGCAGAGCAGTGGCGGGCCCGGAGACCCAGTACTTC

D gene: NA
clone size: NA
J gene: TRBJ1-1
V gene: TRBV7-2
CDR3 protein: CASSPLYQDTEAFF
CDR3 DNA: TGTGCCAGCAGCCCCCTGTACCAGGACACTGAAGCTTTCTTT

D gene: NA
clone size: NA
J gene: TRBJ2-3
V gene: TRBV30
CDR3 protein: CAWRSGFSTDTQYF
CDR3 DNA: TGTGCCTGGAGATCGGGGTTTTCCACAGATACGCAGTATTTT

D gene: TRBD1
clone size: once
J gene: TRBJ1-2
V gene: TRBV12-3/TRBV12-4
CDR3 protein: CASSHQTGNGYTF
CDR3 DNA: TGTGCCAGCAGTCACCAGACAGGGAATGGCTACACCTTC

D gene: NA
clone size: NA
J gene: TRBJ1-4
V gene: TRBV15
CDR3 protein: CATSRDRVFVKLFF
CDR3 DNA: TGTGCCACCAGCAGAGACAGGGTTTTTGTTAAACTGTTTTTT

D gene: NA
clone size: NA
J gene: TRBJ2-3
V gene: TRBV5-1
CDR3 protein: CASGRAHGTDTQYF
CDR3 DNA: TGCGCCAGCGGGCGGGCCCATGGCACAGATACGCAGTATTTT

D gene: TRBD1
clone size: NA
J gene: TRBJ2-5
V gene: TRBV12-5
CDR3 protein: CASGPGQGEETQYF
CDR3 DNA: TGTGCTAGTGGTCCGGGACAGGGAGAAGAGACCCAGTACTTC

D gene: NA
clone size: NA
J gene: TRBJ1-2
V gene: TRBV25-1
CDR3 protein: CASSDAAGGNYGYTF
CDR3 DNA: TGTGCCAGCAGTGACGCGGCCGGGGGGAACTATGGCTACACCTTC

D gene: NA
clone size: NA
J gene: TRBJ1-5
V gene: TRBV3-1/TRBV3-2
CDR3 protein: CASSLRGWDNQPQHF
CDR3 DNA: TGTGCCAGCAGCCTTAGGGGCTGGGACAATCAGCCCCAGCATTTT

D gene: NA
clone size: many
J gene: TRBJ1-6
V gene: TRBV3-1/TRBV3-2
CDR3 protein: CASSQDWGSKQSPLHF
CDR3 DNA: TGTGCCAGCAGCCAAGATTGGGGCAGTAAGCAATCACCCCTCCACTTT

D gene: NA
clone size: NA
J gene: TRBJ2-2
V gene: TRBV16
CDR3 protein: CASSQFKNTGELFF
CDR3 DNA: TGTGCCAGCAGCCAATTTAAGAACACCGGGGAGCTGTTTTTT

D gene: TRBD1
clone size: NA
J gene: TRBJ2-3
V gene: TRBV5-1
CDR3 protein: CASSLVQGATDTQYF
CDR3 DNA: TGCGCCAGCAGCTTGGTCCAGGGGGCCACAGATACGCAGTATTTT

D gene: NA
clone size: many
J gene: TRBJ2-2
V gene: TRBV9
CDR3 protein: CASSSPLRGGEGELFF
CDR3 DNA: TGTGCCAGCAGCTCCCCCCTCAGGGGAGGGGAGGGGGAGCTGTTTTTT

D gene: NA
clone size: NA
J gene: TRBJ1-4
V gene: TRBV28
CDR3 protein: CASLRSGANEKLFF
CDR3 DNA: TGTGCCAGCCTACGCAGTGGAGCTAATGAAAAACTGTTTTTT